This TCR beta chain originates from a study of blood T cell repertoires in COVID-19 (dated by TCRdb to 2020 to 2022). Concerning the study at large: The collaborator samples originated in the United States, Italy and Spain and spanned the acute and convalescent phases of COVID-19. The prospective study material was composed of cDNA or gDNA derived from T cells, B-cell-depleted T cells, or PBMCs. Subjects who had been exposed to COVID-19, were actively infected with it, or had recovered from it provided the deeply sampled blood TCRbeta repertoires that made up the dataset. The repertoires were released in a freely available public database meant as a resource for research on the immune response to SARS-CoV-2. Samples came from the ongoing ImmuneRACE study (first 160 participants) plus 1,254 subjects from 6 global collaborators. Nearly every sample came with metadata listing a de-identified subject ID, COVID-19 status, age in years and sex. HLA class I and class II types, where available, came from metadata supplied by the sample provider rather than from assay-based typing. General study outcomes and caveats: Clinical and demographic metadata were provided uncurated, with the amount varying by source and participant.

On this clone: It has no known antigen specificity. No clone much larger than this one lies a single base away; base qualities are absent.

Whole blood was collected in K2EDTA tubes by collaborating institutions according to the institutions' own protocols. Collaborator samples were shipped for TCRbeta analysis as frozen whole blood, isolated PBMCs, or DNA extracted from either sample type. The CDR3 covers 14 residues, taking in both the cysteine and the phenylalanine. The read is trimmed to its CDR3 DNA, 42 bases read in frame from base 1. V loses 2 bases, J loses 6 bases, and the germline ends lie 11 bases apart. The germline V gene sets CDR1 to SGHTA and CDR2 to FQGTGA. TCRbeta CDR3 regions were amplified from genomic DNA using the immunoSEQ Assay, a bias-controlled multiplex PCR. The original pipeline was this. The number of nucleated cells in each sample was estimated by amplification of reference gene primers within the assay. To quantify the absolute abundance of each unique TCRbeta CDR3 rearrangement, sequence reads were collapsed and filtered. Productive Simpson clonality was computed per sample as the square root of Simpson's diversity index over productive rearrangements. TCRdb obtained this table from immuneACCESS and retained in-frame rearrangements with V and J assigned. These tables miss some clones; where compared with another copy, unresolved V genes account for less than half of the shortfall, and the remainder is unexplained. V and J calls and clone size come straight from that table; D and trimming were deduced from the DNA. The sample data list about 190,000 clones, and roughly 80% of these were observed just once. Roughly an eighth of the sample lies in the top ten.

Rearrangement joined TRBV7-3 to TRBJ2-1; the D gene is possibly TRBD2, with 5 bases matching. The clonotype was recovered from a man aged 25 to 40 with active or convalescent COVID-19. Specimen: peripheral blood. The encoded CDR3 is CASSLGLASNEQFF. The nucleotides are TGTGCCAGCAGCTTAGGTCTAGCTTCCAATGAGCAGTTCTTC.